One and the same sample provided the 19 T cell receptor beta chains below, sequenced in a study of human T cells and chemical hapten exposure. Stated time point: patch test 1, 2 weeks after DPC sensitization. The treatment was: therapeutic diphenylcyclopropenone sensitization with weekly scalp DPC. Each CDR3 protein is one row after TCRdb ran MiXCR on the RACE reads. The repertoire holds some 180,000 distinct CDR3 sequences, about a fifth seen once, with under 8.5% in the top ten. Sequences were derived from whole blood, sampled in connection with sensitization to the hapten diphenylcyclopropenone (DPC). The source is a woman aged 50 to 60 with alopecia areata. Some clones in this sample may be carry-over from other donors' samples.

This sequence joins TRBV29-1 and TRBJ1-1; the D is unclear. Trimming cost V 7 bases and J 4 bases, with 16 bases left between them. The V gene's germline CDR1 is SQVTM and CDR2 ANQGSEA. CDR3 size: 13 residues. CDR3 sequence (DNA): TGCAGCGGCGTAAGGGCAGAGGGCACTGAAGCTTTCTTT. Encoded protein: CSGVRAEGTEAFF.

The table lists this clonotype with a few counts. V gene TRBV7-6 combines with J gene TRBJ2-2, with D maybe TRBD1 (5 bases). The CDR3 totals 15 residues. Germline CDR1 and CDR2: SGHVS and FNYEAQ. Deletions cut 3 bases from V and 2 bases from J, with 10 bases between. DNA of the CDR3: TGTGCCAGCAGCTTGGGGCAGCTTAACACCGGGGAGCTGTTTTTT. This gives the protein CASSLGQLNTGELFF.

This clonotype has just a few counts. The rearrangement uses TRBV5-1 and TRBJ1-4; TRBD1 agrees at 7 bases. Germline CDR1 SGHRS, CDR2 YFSETQ. Trimming removed 2 bases from V and 8 bases from J; junction bases left unmatched: 9. The CDR3 has 15 residues. CDR3 in amino acids: CASSFQPGTEEKLFF. In DNA form, the CDR3 reads TGCGCCAGCAGCTTCCAACCAGGGACAGAAGAAAAACTGTTTTTT.

This clonotype turned up a few times. The chain joins TRBV19 to TRBJ2-6; the D is unclear. Per germline, CDR1 LNHDA and CDR2 SQIVND (reference sequence). Trimming removed 9 bases from V and 0 bases from J, with 15 bases in between. This CDR3 has 16 amino acids. The CDR3 is CASHTPRISGANVLTF. Here the CDR3 DNA reads TGTGCCAGCCATACACCCCGTATCTCTGGGGCCAACGTCCTGACTTTC.

This clonotype turned up a few times. The genes are TRBV7-2 and TRBJ2-5; 10 bases agree with TRBD1. Germline V CDR1 and CDR2: SGHTA, FQGNSA. The ends lost 5 bases at V and 4 bases at J; junction bases unmatched: 7. The CDR3 length is 15 residues. The DNA of the CDR3 is TGTGCCAGCAGCCCCCGGACAGGGGGAGGAGAGACCCAGTACTTC. This encodes CASSPRTGGGETQYF.

V usage is TRBV2 and J usage is TRBJ2-1; 9 bases map to TRBD2. With V trimmed by 7 bases and J by 10 bases, 14 bases remained unmatched. CDR1 and CDR2 (germline): SNHLY, FYNNEI. CDR3 length: 15 amino acids. The CDR3 bases are TGTGCCAGCATCTATGGGCGGGAGGGCCGTGGGGAGCAGTTCTTC. Its protein product is CASIYGREGRGEQFF.

On this clonotype itself: The junction does not match germline at one end; this may be a read error. CDR3 protein: CASNTVGDYGYNF. In DNA form, the CDR3 reads TGTGCCAGCAACACAGTGGGTGACTATGGCTACAACTTC. This rearrangement joins TRBV7-9 to TRBJ1-2; D remains unclear. CDR3 size: 13 residues. The germline gives CDR1 SEHNR, CDR2 FQNEAQ (reference sequence). Full variable domain (missing parts from reference TRBV7-9 and TRBJ1-2): DTGVSQNPRHKITKRGQNVTFRCDPISEHNRLYWYRQTLGQGPEFLTYFQNEAQLEKSRLLSDRFSAERPKGSFSTLEIQRTEQGDSAMYLCASNTVGDYGYNFGSGTRLTVV.

This CDR3 reads CASSPEGQGARTAFF. For the CDR3, the DNA is TGCGCCAGCAGCCCAGAGGGACAGGGGGCGCGTACAGCTTTCTTT. The genes are TRBV5-1 and TRBJ1-1; 12 positions agree with TRBD1. V shed 4 bases, J shed 10 bases, and the junction held 11 bases outside the gene matches. Looked up from germline, CDR1 is SGHRS and CDR2 is YFSETQ. The CDR3 length is 15 residues.

This rearrangement joins TRBV5-1 to TRBJ2-1; no firm D call. Trimming pared 0 bases from V and 8 bases from J, leaving 3 bases between. Germline assignment: CDR1 SGHRS and CDR2 YFSETQ. The CDR3 length is 11 residues. The CDR3 sequence: CASSLVDEQFF. In DNA, the CDR3 is TGCGCCAGCAGCTTGGTCGATGAGCAGTTCTTC.

The CDR3 sequence: CATSALGGSDEQFF. The CDR3 DNA reads TGTGCCACCAGTGCCTTGGGGGGATCGGATGAGCAGTTCTTC. This chain links TRBV24-1 with TRBJ2-1; a possible D gene is TRBD2 (6 bases). The CDR3 has 14 amino acids. Germline V CDR1 and CDR2: KGHDR, SFDVKD. V gave up 5 bases and J gave up 8 bases, with 15 bases separating them.

Only a few counts were recorded for this clonotype. This chain connects TRBV20-1 to TRBJ2-4; TRBD2 is a possible D gene (5 bases). The germline gives CDR1 DFQATT, CDR2 SNEGSKA (reference sequence). CDR3 size: 14 residues. V lost 5 bases and J lost 1, with 12 bases in between. The CDR3 here is CSAGPLAAKNIQYF. CDR3 bases: TGCAGTGCTGGGCCGCTAGCCGCCAAAAACATTCAGTACTTC.

This clonotype came up a few times. The chain joins TRBV5-1 to TRBJ2-3; 13 bases line up with TRBD2. Germline V gives CDR1 SGHRS, CDR2 YFSETQ. With 4 bases clipped from V and 3 bases from J, the junction kept 8 bases outside the gene matches. The CDR3 totals 17 residues. DNA of the CDR3: TGCGCCAGCAGCCCCGGACTAGCGGGAGTAGGGACAGATACGCAGTATTTT. Translating gives CASSPGLAGVGTDTQYF.

The J gene is TRBJ2-1, the V gene TRBV12-3 or TRBV12-4; D is unclear. V lost 6 bases, J lost 8 bases, and 8 bases lay in between. The CDR3 runs to 11 residues. The CDR3 nucleotides read TGTGCCAGCAGACCCCGCTATGAGCAGTTCTTC. This encodes CASRPRYEQFF.

In its sample, this clonotype was seen a few times. This chain joins TRBV5-1 and TRBJ2-1; 9 positions agree with TRBD2. From germline, CDR1 is SGHRS and CDR2 YFSETQ. The CDR3 covers 17 residues. The V gene end was trimmed by 2 bases and the J gene end by 10 bases; junction bases not matched to a gene: 16. DNA of the CDR3: TGCGCCAGCAGCTTCATAGGCGGGAGGGCCCTTTTGAGCGAGCAGTTCTTC. Its protein is CASSFIGGRALLSEQFF.

Only a few counts were recorded for this clonotype. V gene TRBV6-5 combines with J gene TRBJ1-6, with TRBD1 matching 7 bases. With V trimmed by 9 bases and J by 4 bases, 21 bases remained unmatched. This CDR3 contains 19 residues. In germline, CDR1 is MNHEY, CDR2 SVGAGI. The chain's CDR3 is CARKKDRTGPGLYNSPLHF. CDR3 coding DNA: TGTGCCAGGAAGAAAGACCGGACAGGTCCAGGATTATATAATTCACCCCTCCACTTT.

The table lists this clonotype with a few counts. The chain employs TRBV28 and TRBJ2-1; D not resolved. Germline values: CDR1 MDHEN, CDR2 SYDVKM. The CDR3 totals 13 residues. V shed 4 bases and J shed 9 bases, with 13 bases lying between them. The CDR3 is CASSSPPVGEQFF. The CDR3 region has the DNA TGTGCCAGCAGTTCGCCTCCAGTGGGTGAGCAGTTCTTC.

This clonotype was seen a few times. The rearrangement uses TRBV12-3 or TRBV12-4 and TRBJ2-2; D remains ambiguous. The CDR3 covers 15 residues. V lost 1 base and J 0 bases, leaving 6 bases between the germline ends. This CDR3 is CASSLESPNTGELFF. The CDR3 DNA sequence: TGTGCCAGCAGTTTAGAAAGCCCGAACACCGGGGAGCTGTTTTTT.

This rearrangement joins TRBV28 to TRBJ2-2; D is undetermined. Trimming cost V 7 bases and J 3 bases, with 3 bases left between them. The CDR3 loop spans 11 amino acids. Per the germline V gene, CDR1 is MDHEN and CDR2 is SYDVKM. CDR3 sequence reads: CASKDTGELFF. The CDR3 nucleotides are TGTGCCAGCAAGGACACCGGGGAGCTGTTTTTT.

The V gene is TRBV4-2, the J gene TRBJ2-7; 11 positions agree with TRBD2. CDR3 length: 15 residues. Germline values: CDR1 LGHNA, CDR2 YNFKEQ. The junction had 5 bases not matched to a gene; V was cut back by 4 bases and J by 3 bases. The CDR3 DNA reads TGTGCCAGCAGCCCTCGCGGGACTAGCGGCTACGAGCAGTACTTC. Translated, it gives CASSPRGTSGYEQYF.